One and the same sample provided the 8 T cell receptor beta chains below, sequenced in a study of blood T cell repertoires in COVID-19. Sequenced by immunoSEQ multiplex PCR; TCRdb stores in-frame clones only, minus some. The data hold approximately 200,000 clones, with about 84% observed a single time. Sample: PBMCs or T cells enriched from blood (not recorded which). These receptor sequences come from a woman in her 30s who had recovered from COVID-19.

V and J are TRBV3-1 (or the pseudogene TRBV3-2) and TRBJ2-1; no firm D call. The CDR3 runs 14 residues. The V gene lost 3 bases and the J gene lost 8 bases, with 14 bases spanning the gap. The germline V gene encodes CDR1 LGHDT and CDR2 YNNKEL (reference sequence). CDR3 DNA sequence: TGTGCCAGCAGCCACAGTTTCAAGAGGTATGAGCAGTTCTTC. Its translation: CASSHSFKRYEQFF.

This chain joins TRBV24-1 and TRBJ1-2; possibly TRBD1 for D (6 bases). The CDR3 totals 15 residues. V lost 4 bases to trimming and J lost 2 bases, with 13 bases between them. Germline CDR1 is KGHDR and CDR2 is SFDVKD. The CDR3 reads CATSDPGDRNYGYTF. CDR3 coding DNA: TGTGCCACCAGTGACCCCGGAGACAGGAACTATGGCTACACCTTC.

The chain carries TRBV28 and TRBJ2-7, with D possibly matching TRBD2 (5 bases). CDR1 is MDHEN and CDR2 is SYDVKM in the germline V gene. CDR3 length: 15 amino acids. Trimming shortened V by 6 bases and J by 0 bases, and 15 bases separated the two germline ends. CDR3 sequence: CASRFGLASSYEQYF. DNA for the CDR3: TGTGCCAGCAGATTTGGGCTAGCCAGCTCCTACGAGCAGTACTTC.

V and J are TRBV5-1 and TRBJ2-5, with D maybe TRBD2 (5 bases). CDR1 and CDR2 (germline): SGHRS, YFSETQ. V gave up 7 bases and J gave up 4 bases, with 5 bases separating them. The CDR3 contains 10 residues. CDR3 protein: CASGGETQYF. In DNA form, the CDR3 reads TGCGCCAGCGGAGGAGAGACCCAGTACTTC.

The rearrangement uses TRBV27 and TRBJ2-7; tentatively, D is TRBD2 (5 bases). Germline CDR1 and CDR2: MNHEY and SMNVEV (reference sequence). The CDR3 has 13 residues. Trimming removed 5 bases from V and 0 bases from J, with 8 bases in between. The CDR3 sequence is CASSPGSSYEQYF. CDR3 in DNA: TGTGCCAGCAGTCCGGGGAGCTCCTACGAGCAGTACTTC.

The rearrangement uses TRBV28 and TRBJ1-5; TRBD1 aligns across 7 bases. Germline CDR1 and CDR2: MDHEN and SYDVKM. Trimming removed 0 bases from V and 3 bases from J; junction bases left unmatched: 14. There are 19 residues in the CDR3. The CDR3 DNA reads TGTGCCAGCAGTTTATGGAACAGGGGAGCTACCGGTTACAATCAGCCCCAGCATTTT. Residues: CASSLWNRGATGYNQPQHF.

This sequence joins TRBV5-6 and TRBJ2-7; D ambiguous. Trimming shortened V by 0 bases and J by 0 bases, and 13 bases separated the two germline ends. Germline V gene data show CDR1 as SGHDT and CDR2 as YYEEEE. This CDR3 contains 16 residues. CDR3 sequence (DNA): TGTGCCAGCAGCTTGGGTAACAGCTTTAGCTCCTACGAGCAGTACTTC. Its protein is CASSLGNSFSSYEQYF.

The chain links TRBV14 to TRBJ2-1, with a weak D call TRBD2 (6 bases). This CDR3 is built from 13 residues. V lost 4 bases to trimming and J lost 4 bases, with 8 bases between them. Germline V gene lookup returns CDR1 SGHDN and CDR2 FVKESK. CDR3 DNA: TGTGCCAGCAGCCCGACTAGGTACAATGAGCAGTTCTTC. It is translated as CASSPTRYNEQFF. Variable domain in full (rest from reference TRBV14 and TRBJ2-1): EAGVTQFPSHSVIEKGQTVTLRCDPISGHDNLYWYRRVMGKEIKFLLHFVKESKQDESGMPNNRFLAERTGGTYSTLKVQPAELEDSGVYFCASSPTRYNEQFFGPGTRLTVL.